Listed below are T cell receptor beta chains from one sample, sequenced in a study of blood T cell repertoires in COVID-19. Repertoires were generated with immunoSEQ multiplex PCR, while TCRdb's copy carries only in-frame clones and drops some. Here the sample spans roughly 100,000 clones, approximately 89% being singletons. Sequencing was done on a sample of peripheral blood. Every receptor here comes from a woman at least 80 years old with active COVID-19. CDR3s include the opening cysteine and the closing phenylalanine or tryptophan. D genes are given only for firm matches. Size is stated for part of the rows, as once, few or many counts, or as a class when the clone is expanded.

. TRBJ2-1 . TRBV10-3 TGTGCCATCAGTGGGTGGCAGGGTGACAATGAGCAGTTCTTC CAISGWQGDNEQFF
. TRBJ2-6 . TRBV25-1 TGTGCCAGCACCACTGGGGCCAACGTCCTGACTTTC CASTTGANVLTF
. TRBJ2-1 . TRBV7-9 TGTGCCAGCAGCTTAGCGGTGGTCAGGGGCAATGAGCAGTTCTTC CASSLAVVRGNEQFF
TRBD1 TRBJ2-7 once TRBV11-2 TGTGCCAGCAGGTTTTCCACAGGGACAGGTCCCTACGAGCAGTACTTC CASRFSTGTGPYEQYF
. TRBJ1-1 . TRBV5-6 TGTGCCAGCAGCTGGGGGGAAGGAACGACTGAAGCTTTCTTT CASSWGEGTTEAFF
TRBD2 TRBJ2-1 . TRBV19 TGTGCCAGTAGCCCAGTTGGCGGGAGTGGGGGGTTCTTC CASSPVGGSGGFF
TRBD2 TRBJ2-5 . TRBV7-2 TGTGCCAGCAGCCCCCGCACAACGGGGAGGGCCTTACCGGAGACCCAGTACTTC CASSPRTTGRALPETQYF
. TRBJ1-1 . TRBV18 TGTGCCAGCTCACCAGTCGGGGGGAACATGAACACTGAAGCTTTCTTT CASSPVGGNMNTEAFF
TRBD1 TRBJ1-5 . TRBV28 TGTGCCAGCAGTTTTTGGACAGGGAGAGATCAGCCCCAGCATTTT CASSFWTGRDQPQHF
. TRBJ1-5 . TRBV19 TGTGCCAGTAGTGCGAACAGGGCTAACAATCAGCCCCAGCATTTT CASSANRANNQPQHF
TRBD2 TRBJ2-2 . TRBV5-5 TGTGCCAGCAGCTTGGGAGCGGGAGGGCCCGGCACCGGGGAGCTGTTTTTT CASSLGAGGPGTGELFF
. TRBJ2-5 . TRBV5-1 TGCGCCAGCCACTTTGGGGCGACAGGCTCCGAGACCCAGTACTTC CASHFGATGSETQYF
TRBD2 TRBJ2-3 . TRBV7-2 TGTGCCAGCAGCTTATCCCTAGCGGGAGGCCTTAATACGCAGTATTTT CASSLSLAGGLNTQYF
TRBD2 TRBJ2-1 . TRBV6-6 TGTGCCAGCGAAAAAAAAGCGGGAGTCTCCTACAATGAGCAGTTCTTC CASEKKAGVSYNEQFF
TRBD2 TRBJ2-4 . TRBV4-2 TGTGCCAGCAGCCTCGGATCGGGGGGCAAAAACATTCAGTACTTC CASSLGSGGKNIQYF
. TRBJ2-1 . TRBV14 TGTGCCAGCAGCCAACAGGGCTACAATGAGCAGTTCTTC CASSQQGYNEQFF
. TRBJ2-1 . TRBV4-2 TGTGCCAGCAGCCAAGTGTCGCCAGGCAATGAGCAGTTCTTC CASSQVSPGNEQFF